A selection of T cell receptor beta chains follows, all from one sample in a study of blood T cell repertoires in COVID-19. Some clones are missing from TCRdb's copy, which holds only in-frame ones; the method was immunoSEQ multiplex PCR. The sample lists under 400,000 clones, about 91% seen once, with 1.5% to 2% in the top ten. The source material was peripheral blood. These receptors were obtained from a woman under 40 with COVID-19, enrolled during active disease. Each CDR3 is given with its conserved first and last residue.

len	v_gene	j_gene	CDR3aa
14	TRBV6-6	TRBJ1-4	CASSSLRTNEKLFF
17	TRBV5-1	TRBJ2-5	CASSLAGTDPYQETQYF
15	TRBV18	TRBJ1-2	CASSSSGDSSYGYTF
16	TRBV9	TRBJ2-1	CASSPSGRGTNNEQFF
12	TRBV11-3	TRBJ1-2	CASSLTQGSATF
12	TRBV24-1	TRBJ1-1	CATRQGNTEAFF
15	TRBV6-5	TRBJ1-2	CASSYGPGQARGYTF
13	TRBV29-1	TRBJ1-2	CSVSRDRNYGYTF
15	TRBV6-5	TRBJ2-1	CAGRPTGGSYNEQFF
15	TRBV7-2	TRBJ1-2	CASSLVGEDGYGYTF
14	TRBV4-1	TRBJ1-2	CASSQGQGRYGYTF
16	TRBV5-8	TRBJ1-5	CASSARDRGLGQPQHF
15	TRBV6-5	TRBJ2-4	CASSTIGGVQNIQYF
13	TRBV27	TRBJ1-1	CASSSTVNTEAFF
14	TRBV6-4	TRBJ2-3	CASSLAGVGDTQYF
16	TRBV5-1	TRBJ2-3	CASSLGLARSTDTQYF
15	TRBV6-5	TRBJ1-2	CASSRSGGWNYGYTF
16	TRBV7-8	TRBJ2-5	CASSLWRGGSEETQYF
16	TRBV25-1	TRBJ1-4	CASSDSLDSLNEKLFF
14	TRBV7-8	TRBJ2-7	CASSLNQRASEQYF
13	TRBV7-2	TRBJ1-1	CASTLSPGTEAFF
15	TRBV7-9	TRBJ1-4	CASSFVGLADEKLFF
15	TRBV27	TRBJ1-1	CASSSRQGWNTEAFF
11	TRBV9	TRBJ2-1	CASSVQDEQFF
14	TRBV7-9	TRBJ1-2	CASSLGQNNYGYTF
15	TRBV28	TRBJ1-2	CASTGRGPGSYGYTF
16	TRBV28	TRBJ2-2	CASRGGQFANTGELFF
15	TRBV6-1	TRBJ1-2	CASSELKGANYGYTF
12	TRBV5-1	TRBJ1-1	CASSPGGTEAFF
15	TRBV5-1	TRBJ1-2	CASSSPGQGAQGYTF
20	TRBV2	TRBJ1-6	CASRGPGTFPGQGVNSPLHF
17	TRBV4-1	TRBJ2-3	CASSQDIVAGGVDTQYF
12	TRBV30	TRBJ2-7	CAWSPTGYEQYF
17	TRBV12-5	TRBJ1-1	CASGFQSRTGEDTEAFF
14	TRBV11-2	TRBJ1-1	CASSHTTRNTEAFF
16	TRBV27	TRBJ1-5	CASSLSGPNSPRPQHF
16	TRBV7-8	TRBJ1-4	CASSLVGGQTNEKLFF
14	TRBV5-1	TRBJ1-1	CASNPRGSSAEAFF
17	TRBV5-1	TRBJ2-5	CASSLGWGQGAQETQYF
14	TRBV5-8	TRBJ1-2	CASSRRRQNYGYTF
16	TRBV30	TRBJ2-1	CAWSVGWRGTNNEQFF
15	TRBV5-4	TRBJ2-7	CASSLAAGDQYEQYF